The following is a T cell receptor (beta chain) sequence with its context. Trimming took 5 bases from V and 10 from J, leaving 14 bases between them. CDR3 length: 12 amino acids. The V gene's germline CDR1 is SGHAT and CDR2 FQNNGV. The sample comes from a study of blood T cell repertoires in COVID-19. Profiling relied on immunoSEQ multiplex PCR, and the TCRdb table lists in-frame clones only, not all of them. The sample contains a few hundred thousand clones, nearly 90% of which appear only once. The sample comprised peripheral blood. The rearrangement links TRBV11-2 to TRBJ1-1; tentative D call: TRBD1 (6 bases). This sequence was found in a man aged 18 to 29 with active or convalescent COVID-19. DNA for the CDR3: TGTGCCAGCAGCACAACAGGGTTGGGAGCTTTCTTT. Protein sequence: CASSTTGLGAFF. Supplemented by reference TRBV11-2 and TRBJ1-1, the full variable domain reads EAGVAQSPRYKIIEKRQSVAFWCNPISGHATLYWYQQILGQGPKLLIQFQNNGVVDDSQLPKDRFSAERLKGVDSTLKIQPAKLEDSAVYLCASSTTGLGAFFGQGTRLTVV.